This T cell receptor beta chain was recorded in a study of shared clonotypes between healthy human individuals. With 6 bases removed from V and 4 bases from J, the gap between germline ends came to 13 bases. Per germline, CDR1 MNHEY and CDR2 SMNVEV (reference sequence). CDR3 length equals 14 residues. Sequenced by immunoSEQ multiplex PCR; TCRdb stores in-frame clones only, minus some. The sample lists about 230,000 clones; over 60% were seen once. Sequenced material: memory CD4+ T cells sorted from blood. The sample's subset: CD45RA-negative fraction. The sequence derives from a young man in good health. The chain carries TRBV27 and TRBJ2-1; maybe TRBD1 (5 bases). The CDR3 sequence: CASRGVGSYNEQFF. The CDR3 region has the DNA TGTGCCAGCAGAGGGGTTGGCAGTTACAATGAGCAGTTCTTC.